This T cell receptor beta chain was documented in a study of T cell responses to AZD1222 COVID-19 vaccine. Trimming took 4 bases from V and 4 from J, leaving 14 bases between them. The CDR3 extends over 15 amino acids. Per germline, CDR1 SGHRS and CDR2 YFSETQ. Generated by immunoSEQ multiplex PCR, the TCRdb table keeps only in-frame clones and is missing some. Of 150,000 to 200,000 clones listed, 80% to 90% are singletons. The clonotype was recovered from an adult in good health. V is TRBV5-1 and J is TRBJ1-4, with D unresolved. This specimen was peripheral blood, taken on day 0 of MenACWY control vaccination. Written as DNA, the CDR3 is TGCGCCAGCAGCCCGCGGGTCGGGAGTAATGAAAAACTGTTTTTT. This codes for CASSPRVGSNEKLFF.